This TCR beta chain was found in a study of radiotherapy plus CTLA-4 blockade in lung cancer. Notes on the study in general: Expansion in blood of tumor-derived TCR clones was seen after radiotherapy plus ipilimumab.

A note on this clone: Its target is unknown.

From germline, CDR1 is SQVTM and CDR2 ANQGSEA. This CDR3 contains 14 residues. V shed 6 bases and J 5 bases; nucleotides not matched to a gene: 9. Assay: immunoSEQ multiplex PCR; the TCRdb copy retains only in-frame clones and omits some. The data hold around 80,000 clones, with around 81% observed a single time. The receptor comes from a human donor with non-small cell lung cancer whose response to radiotherapy plus ipilimumab could not be evaluated. Some clones in this sample may be carry-over from other donors' samples. Specimen: peripheral blood, collected from a patient treated with radiotherapy plus ipilimumab. This chain uses TRBV29-1 with TRBJ2-1, with 8 bases that match TRBD1. The CDR3 here is CSVLRDRINNEQFF. As DNA, the CDR3 is TGCAGCGTCCTTAGGGACAGGATCAACAATGAGCAGTTCTTC.